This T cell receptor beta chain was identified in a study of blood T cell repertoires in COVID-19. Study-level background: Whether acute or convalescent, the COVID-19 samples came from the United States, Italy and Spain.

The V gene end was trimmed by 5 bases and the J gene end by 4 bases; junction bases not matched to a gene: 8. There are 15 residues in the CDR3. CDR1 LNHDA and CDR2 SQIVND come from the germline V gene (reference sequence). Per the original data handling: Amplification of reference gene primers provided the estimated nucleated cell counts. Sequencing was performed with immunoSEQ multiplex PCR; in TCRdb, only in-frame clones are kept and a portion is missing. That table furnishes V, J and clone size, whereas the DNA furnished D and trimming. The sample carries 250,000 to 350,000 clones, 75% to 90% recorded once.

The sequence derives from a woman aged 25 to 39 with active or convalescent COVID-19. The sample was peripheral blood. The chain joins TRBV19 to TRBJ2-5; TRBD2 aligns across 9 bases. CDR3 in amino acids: CASSLSEAGGETQYF. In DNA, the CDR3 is TGTGCCAGTAGTCTCTCCGAAGCGGGGGGAGAGACCCAGTACTTC. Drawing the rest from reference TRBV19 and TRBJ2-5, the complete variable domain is DGGITQSPKYLFRKEGQNVTLSCEQNLNHDAMYWYRQDPGQGLRLIYYSQIVNDFQKGDIAEGYSVSREKKESFPLTVTSAQKNPTAFYLCASSLSEAGGETQYFGPGTRLLVL.